Below are 3 T cell receptor beta chains sequenced from a single sample in a study of CD8 T cells in Susac syndrome. The authors reverse transcribed roughly 0.5 to 1 ug RNA with random hexamers. TCRdb re-called the immunoSEQ multiplex PCR reads with MiXCR, one entry per CDR3 protein. The sample lists around 200,000 distinct CDR3 sequences, roughly 94% seen once, with 0.1% in the top ten. What was sequenced was CD4+ T cells from PBMCs. The receptors stem from a human donor in good health.

The V and J genes are TRBV20-1 and TRBJ1-5; D gene uncertain. V lost 3 bases, J lost 5 bases, and 14 bases lay in between. Germline V gives CDR1 DFQATT, CDR2 SNEGSKA (reference sequence). The CDR3 totals 14 residues. CDR3 amino acids: CSASSTQPYQPQHF. CDR3 DNA: TGCAGTGCTAGTTCTACGCAGCCTTATCAGCCCCAGCATTTT.

The rearrangement uses TRBV10-1 and TRBJ1-2, with D tentatively TRBD1 (5 bases). CDR3 size: 14 residues. CDR1 and CDR2 from the germline V gene are WNHNN and SYGVQD (reference sequence). Trimming stripped 5 bases from V and 3 bases from J, with 13 bases between. The DNA for the CDR3 is TGCGCCAGCAGTTCAGGGTCGGCGGACTATGGCTACACCTTC. The encoded protein is CASSSGSADYGYTF.

The rearrangement uses TRBV20-1 and TRBJ1-1; D call uncertain. The germline V and J ends were trimmed by 3 bases and 7 bases, with 15 bases remaining between them. The CDR3 spans 13 residues. Germline CDR1 is DFQATT and CDR2 is SNEGSKA (reference sequence). This CDR3 reads CSARSPLGFEAFF. The CDR3 nucleotides are TGCAGTGCTAGGTCGCCGCTTGGGTTTGAAGCTTTCTTT.